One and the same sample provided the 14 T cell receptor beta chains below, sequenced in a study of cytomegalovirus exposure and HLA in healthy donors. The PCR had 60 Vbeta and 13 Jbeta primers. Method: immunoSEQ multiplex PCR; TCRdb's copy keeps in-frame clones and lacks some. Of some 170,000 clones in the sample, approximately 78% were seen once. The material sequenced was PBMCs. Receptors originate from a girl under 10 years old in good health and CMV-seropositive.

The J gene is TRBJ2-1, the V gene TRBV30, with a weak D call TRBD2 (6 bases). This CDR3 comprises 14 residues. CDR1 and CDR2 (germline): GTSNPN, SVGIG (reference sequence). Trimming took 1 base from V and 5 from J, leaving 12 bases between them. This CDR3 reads CAWSAGVGHNEQFF. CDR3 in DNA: TGTGCCTGGAGTGCGGGGGTGGGACACAATGAGCAGTTCTTC.

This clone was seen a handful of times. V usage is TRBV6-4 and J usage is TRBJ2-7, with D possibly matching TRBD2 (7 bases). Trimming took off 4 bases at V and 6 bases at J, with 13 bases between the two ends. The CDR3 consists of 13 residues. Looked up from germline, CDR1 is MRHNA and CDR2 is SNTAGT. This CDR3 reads CASSARGGGEQYF. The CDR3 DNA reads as TGTGCCAGCAGTGCTCGGGGAGGGGGCGAGCAGTACTTC.

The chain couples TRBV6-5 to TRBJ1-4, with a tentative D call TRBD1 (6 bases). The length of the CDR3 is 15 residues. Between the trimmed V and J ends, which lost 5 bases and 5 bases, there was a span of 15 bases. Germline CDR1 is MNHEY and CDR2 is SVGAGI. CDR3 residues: CASSANRAKNEKLFF. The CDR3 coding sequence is TGTGCCAGCAGTGCGAACAGGGCGAAGAATGAAAAACTGTTTTTT.

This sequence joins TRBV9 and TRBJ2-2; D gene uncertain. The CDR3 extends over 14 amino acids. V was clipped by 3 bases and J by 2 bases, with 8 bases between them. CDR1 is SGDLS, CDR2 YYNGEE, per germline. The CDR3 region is CASSGMRNTGELFF. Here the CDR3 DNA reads TGTGCCAGCAGCGGTATGCGAAACACCGGGGAGCTGTTTTTT.

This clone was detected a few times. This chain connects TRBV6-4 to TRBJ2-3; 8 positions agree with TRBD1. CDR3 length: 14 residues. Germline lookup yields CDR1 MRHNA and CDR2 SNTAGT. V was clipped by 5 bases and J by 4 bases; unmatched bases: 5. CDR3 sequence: CASSTMTGADTQYF. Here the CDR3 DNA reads TGTGCCAGCAGTACGATGACAGGGGCAGATACGCAGTATTTT.

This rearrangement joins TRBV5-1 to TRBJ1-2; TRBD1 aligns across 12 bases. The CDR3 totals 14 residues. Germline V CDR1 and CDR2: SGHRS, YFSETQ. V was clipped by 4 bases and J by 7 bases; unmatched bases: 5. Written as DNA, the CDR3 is TGCGCCAGCAGCCTAGGGACAGGGGGCTTTGGCTACACCTTC. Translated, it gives CASSLGTGGFGYTF.

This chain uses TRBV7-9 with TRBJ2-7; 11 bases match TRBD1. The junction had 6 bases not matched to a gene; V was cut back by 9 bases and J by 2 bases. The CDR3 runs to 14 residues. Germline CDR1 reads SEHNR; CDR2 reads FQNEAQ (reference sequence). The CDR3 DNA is TGTGCCAGAACTCGGGGACAGGGGGCCTACGAGCAGTACTTC. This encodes CARTRGQGAYEQYF. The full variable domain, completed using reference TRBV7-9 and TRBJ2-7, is DTGVSQNPRHKITKRGQNVTFRCDPISEHNRLYWYRQTLGQGPEFLTYFQNEAQLEKSRLLSDRFSAERPKGSFSTLEIQRTEQGDSAMYLCARTRGQGAYEQYFGPGTRLTVT.

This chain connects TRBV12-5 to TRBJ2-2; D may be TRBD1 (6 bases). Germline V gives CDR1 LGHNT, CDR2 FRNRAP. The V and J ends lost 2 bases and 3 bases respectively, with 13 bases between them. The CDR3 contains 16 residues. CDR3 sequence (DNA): TGTGCTAGTGGTTTGCGGCAGGGGCCCCACACCGGGGAGCTGTTTTTT. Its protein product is CASGLRQGPHTGELFF.

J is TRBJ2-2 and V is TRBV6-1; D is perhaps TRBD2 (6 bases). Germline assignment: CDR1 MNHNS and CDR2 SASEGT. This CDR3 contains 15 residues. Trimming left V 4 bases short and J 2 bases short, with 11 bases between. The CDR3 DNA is TGTGCCAGCAGTGGGACTATTGGTAACACCGGGGAGCTGTTTTTT. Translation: CASSGTIGNTGELFF.

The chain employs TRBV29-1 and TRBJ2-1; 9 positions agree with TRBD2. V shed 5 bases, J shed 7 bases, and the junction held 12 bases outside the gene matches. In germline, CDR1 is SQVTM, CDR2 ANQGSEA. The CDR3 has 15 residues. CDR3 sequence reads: CSVSVAGGPFNEQFF. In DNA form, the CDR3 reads TGCAGCGTTTCGGTTGCGGGAGGGCCTTTTAATGAGCAGTTCTTC.

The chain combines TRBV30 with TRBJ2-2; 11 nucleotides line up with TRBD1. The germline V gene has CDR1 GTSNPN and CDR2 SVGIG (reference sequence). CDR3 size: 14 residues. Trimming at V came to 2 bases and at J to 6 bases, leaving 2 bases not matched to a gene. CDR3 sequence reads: CAWSWDRGAGELFF. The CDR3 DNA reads TGTGCCTGGAGTTGGGACAGGGGGGCCGGGGAGCTGTTTTTT.

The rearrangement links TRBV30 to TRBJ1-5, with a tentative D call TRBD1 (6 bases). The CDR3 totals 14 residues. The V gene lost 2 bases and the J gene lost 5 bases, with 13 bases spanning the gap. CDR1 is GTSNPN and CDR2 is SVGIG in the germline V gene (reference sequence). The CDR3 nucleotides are TGTGCCTGGAGTAAGGTTTCAGGGGATCAGCCCCAGCATTTT. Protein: CAWSKVSGDQPQHF. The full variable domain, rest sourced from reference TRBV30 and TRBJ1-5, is SQTIHQWPATLVQPVGSPLSLECTVEGTSNPNLYWYRQAAGRGLQLLFYSVGIGQISSEVPQNLSASRPQDRQFILSSKKLLLSDSGFYLCAWSKVSGDQPQHFGDGTRLSIL.

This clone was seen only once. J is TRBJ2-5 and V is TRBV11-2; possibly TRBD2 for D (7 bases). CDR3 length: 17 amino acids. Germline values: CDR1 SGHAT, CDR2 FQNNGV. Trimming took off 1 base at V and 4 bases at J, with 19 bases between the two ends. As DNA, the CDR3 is TGTGCCAGCAGCTTAGGGTTGGTAGTCGGGGGGCTAGAGACCCAGTACTTC. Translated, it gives CASSLGLVVGGLETQYF.

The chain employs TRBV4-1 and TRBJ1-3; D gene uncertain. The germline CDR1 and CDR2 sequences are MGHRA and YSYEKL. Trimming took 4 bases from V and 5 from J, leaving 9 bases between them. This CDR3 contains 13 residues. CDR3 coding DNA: TGCGCCAGCAGCCCTCGGGTTCGAAACACCATATATTTT. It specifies CASSPRVRNTIYF.